Following are 11 T cell receptor beta chains from one sample sequenced in a study of cytomegalovirus exposure and HLA in healthy donors. The PCR was carried out with 60 Vbeta primers and 13 Jbeta primers. Only in-frame clones appear in the TCRdb table, and some are missing; sequencing was by immunoSEQ multiplex PCR. This table has 110,000 to 150,000 clones, approximately 70% appearing once. Sequencing was carried out using PBMCs. The receptors stem from a woman in her sixties in good health and CMV-seropositive.

The rearrangement links TRBV5-1 to TRBJ2-3; maybe TRBD2 (6 bases). Germline CDR1 and CDR2: SGHRS and YFSETQ. V dropped 4 bases and J dropped 6 bases, with 15 bases sitting between them. CDR3 length: 14 amino acids. CDR3 in DNA: TGCGCCAGCAGCGCCGGGACTTTAGGCGATACGCAGTATTTT. Encoded protein: CASSAGTLGDTQYF.

The chain uses TRBV5-1 and TRBJ2-7; maybe TRBD1 (5 bases). The CDR3 extends over 13 amino acids. Trimming cost V 4 bases and J 1 base, with 9 bases left between them. Germline-derived CDR1 and CDR2 are SGHRS and YFSETQ. The CDR3 sequence: CASSTDSSYEQYF. The CDR3 DNA reads as TGCGCCAGCAGCACAGACAGTTCCTACGAGCAGTACTTC.

This clone was detected once. Here the CDR3 DNA reads TGCGCCAGCAGCCCCCAGGGGAACACTGAAGCTTTCTTT. This sequence encodes CASSPQGNTEAFF. The chain is built from TRBV5-1 and TRBJ1-1; perhaps TRBD1 as D (5 bases). V was pared by 4 bases and J by 1 base, with 8 bases between. The CDR3 consists of 13 residues. CDR1 is SGHRS, CDR2 YFSETQ, per germline.

V and J are TRBV10-3 and TRBJ1-3; tentatively, D is TRBD1 (5 bases). In germline, CDR1 is ENHRY, CDR2 SYGVKD. CDR3 length: 13 residues. The V end was cut by 11 bases, the J end by 2 bases, with 13 bases between. In DNA form, the CDR3 reads TGTGCCGTTACAGGCCGGCCTGGAAACACCATATATTTT. It yields the protein CAVTGRPGNTIYF.

The chain recombines TRBV28 with TRBJ2-1; 7 positions agree with TRBD1. The length of the CDR3 is 16 residues. From germline, CDR1 is MDHEN and CDR2 SYDVKM. Trimming took 7 bases from V and 3 from J; bases not matched to a gene: 12. CDR3 protein: CASNHLRQGYYNEQFF. The CDR3 bases are TGTGCCAGCAACCATCTGCGACAGGGCTACTACAATGAGCAGTTCTTC.

This chain joins TRBV11-2 and TRBJ2-1; 9 nucleotides align to TRBD2. V was clipped by 3 bases and J by 5 bases; unmatched bases: 8. The CDR3 length is 16 residues. Germline lookup yields CDR1 SGHAT and CDR2 FQNNGV. DNA of the CDR3: TGTGCCAGCAGCTTCGAGGGACTAGCCGTGAACAATGAGCAGTTCTTC. Protein product: CASSFEGLAVNNEQFF.

This chain joins TRBV28 and TRBJ1-2; D is possibly TRBD1 (5 bases). V lost 8 bases and J lost 1, with 20 bases in between. This CDR3 is built from 16 residues. CDR1 and CDR2 from the germline V gene are MDHEN and SYDVKM. The CDR3 DNA reads TGTGCCAGCCGCCATGGGGTGGGGGGGGGTAACTATGGCTACACCTTC. Translation: CASRHGVGGGNYGYTF.

The count of this clone is one. The gene calls are TRBV6-6 and TRBJ1-2; 9 positions match TRBD1. CDR1 and CDR2 (germline): MNHNY, SVGAGI (reference sequence). Trimming removed 5 bases from V and 3 bases from J; junction bases left unmatched: 4. The CDR3 runs to 14 residues. The CDR3, as DNA: TGTGCCAGCAGTAAGGGACAGGGTGACTATGGCTACACCTTC. Protein product: CASSKGQGDYGYTF.

This clone showed up just a few times. The chain links TRBV5-1 to TRBJ2-3; the match to TRBD2 covers 8 bases. Germline CDR1 SGHRS, CDR2 YFSETQ. J was trimmed by 1 base and V by 4 bases; bases with no gene match: 5. The CDR3 consists of 15 residues. CDR3 coding DNA: TGCGCCAGCAGCGTTAGCGGGATGGGCACAGATACGCAGTATTTT. Translation: CASSVSGMGTDTQYF.

This clone was counted a few times. The J gene is TRBJ2-1, the V gene TRBV7-9; 10 positions agree with TRBD2. CDR3 length: 16 amino acids. The V gene end was trimmed by 1 base and the J gene end by 4 bases; junction bases not matched to a gene: 4. Germline CDR1 is SEHNR and CDR2 is FQNEAQ (reference sequence). The CDR3 nucleotides are TGTGCCAGCAGCTTAGGAGGACTAGCGGTATACAATGAGCAGTTCTTC. It yields the protein CASSLGGLAVYNEQFF.

The V call is TRBV5-6, the J call TRBJ1-4; 8 bases are shared with TRBD1. With 4 bases clipped from V and 8 bases from J, the junction kept 10 bases outside the gene matches. The CDR3 spans 15 residues. CDR1 is SGHDT, CDR2 YYEEEE, per germline. CDR3 DNA sequence: TGTGCCAGCAGCGAGGGGACAGGAGGTTACGAAAAACTGTTTTTT. Translated, it gives CASSEGTGGYEKLFF.